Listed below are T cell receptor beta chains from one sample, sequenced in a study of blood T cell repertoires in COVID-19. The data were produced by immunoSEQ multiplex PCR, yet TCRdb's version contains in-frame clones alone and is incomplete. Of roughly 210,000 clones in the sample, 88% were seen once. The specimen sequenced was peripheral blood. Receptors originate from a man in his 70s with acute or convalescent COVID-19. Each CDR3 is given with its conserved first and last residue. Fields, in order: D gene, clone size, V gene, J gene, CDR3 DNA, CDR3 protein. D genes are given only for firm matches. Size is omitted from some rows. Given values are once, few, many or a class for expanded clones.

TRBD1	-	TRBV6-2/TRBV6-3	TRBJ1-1	TGTGCCAGCAGTATGACAGGGGCGTCCACTGAAGCTTTCTTT	CASSMTGASTEAFF
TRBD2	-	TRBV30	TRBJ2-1	TGTGCCTGGAACCGCCTTAGCGGGAGAGGGCAGTTCTTC	CAWNRLSGRGQFF
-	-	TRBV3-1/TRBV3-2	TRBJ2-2	TGTGCCAGCAGTTATACCGGGGAGCTGTTTTTT	CASSYTGELFF
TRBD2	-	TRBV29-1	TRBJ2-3	TGCAGCGTTGAAGGTTCTAGCGGGAGTATAGATACGCAGTATTTT	CSVEGSSGSIDTQYF
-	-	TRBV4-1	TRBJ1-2	TGCGCCAGCAGCCAAGAGGCGGTTGATGGCTACACCTTC	CASSQEAVDGYTF
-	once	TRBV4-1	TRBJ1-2	TGCGCCAGCAGCCCGCGCGGGGGCCCGAACTATGGCTACACCTTC	CASSPRGGPNYGYTF
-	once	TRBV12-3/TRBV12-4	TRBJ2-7	TGTGCCAGCAGTTGGGATCTGGGGCCCGAGCAGTACTTC	CASSWDLGPEQYF
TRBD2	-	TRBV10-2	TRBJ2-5	TGCGCCAGCAGGATCTTAGCGGGAGGCGATGAGACCCAGTACTTC	CASRILAGGDETQYF
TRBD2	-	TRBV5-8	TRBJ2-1	TGTGCCAGCAGCTCGGGACTAGCGGAATACAATGAGCAGTTCTTC	CASSSGLAEYNEQFF
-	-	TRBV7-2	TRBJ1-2	TGTGCCAGCAGCTTAAGTTTACAGGGTAAACTCTATGGCTACACCTTC	CASSLSLQGKLYGYTF
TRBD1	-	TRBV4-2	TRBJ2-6	TGTGCCAGCAGCCTGGATACAGGGGGCGGACTACATAAAGGGGCCAACGTCCTGACTTTC	CASSLDTGGGLHKGANVLTF
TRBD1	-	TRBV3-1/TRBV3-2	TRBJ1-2	TGTGCCAGCAGCCAAAGACAGGGGAGCTACACCTTC	CASSQRQGSYTF
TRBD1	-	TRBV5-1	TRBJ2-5	TGCGCCAGCAGCCCTAACACAGGGGTAAGGGAGACCCAGTACTTC	CASSPNTGVRETQYF
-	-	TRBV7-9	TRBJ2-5	TGTGCCAGCAGCCCCTTGCAGGGTGAAGAGACCCAGTACTTC	CASSPLQGEETQYF
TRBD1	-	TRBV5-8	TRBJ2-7	TGTGCCAGCAGCAGAGGACAGGGGGCCTACGAGCAGTACTTC	CASSRGQGAYEQYF
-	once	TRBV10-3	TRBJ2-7	TGTGCCATCAGCGATTCACAGGGAATCCGCGAGCAGTACTTC	CAISDSQGIREQYF
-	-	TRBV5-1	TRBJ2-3	TGCGCCAGCAGCTTTAACCTACGGTCTAGCACAGATACGCAGTATTTT	CASSFNLRSSTDTQYF
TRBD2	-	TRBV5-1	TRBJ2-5	TGCGCCAGCAGCTTTGCGGGAGAAGAGACCCAGTACTTC	CASSFAGEETQYF
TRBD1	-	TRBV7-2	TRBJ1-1	TGTGCCAGCAGCTGGCAGGGGGGCGGGAACACTGAAGCTTTCTTT	CASSWQGGGNTEAFF
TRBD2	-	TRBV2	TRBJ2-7	TGTGCCAGCAACGGGGGGGACGAGCAGTACTTC	CASNGGDEQYF
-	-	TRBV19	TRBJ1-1	TGTGCCAGTACCCAATCCGGGACTTCTGAAGCTTTCTTT	CASTQSGTSEAFF
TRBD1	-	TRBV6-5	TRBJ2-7	TGTGCCAGCAGTTCTACAGGGGTCACTTACTACGAGCAGTACTTC	CASSSTGVTYYEQYF
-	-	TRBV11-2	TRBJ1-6	TGTGCCAGCAGCTTAGCTTTTAATTCACCCCTCCACTTT	CASSLAFNSPLHF
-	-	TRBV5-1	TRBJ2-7	TGCGCCAGCAGCCAAATTGCGGGACTGGGAATCTACGAGCAGTACTTC	CASSQIAGLGIYEQYF
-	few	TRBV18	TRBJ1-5	TGTGCCAGCTCACCTTACGGGGGGCGCGAGCAGCCCCAGCATTTT	CASSPYGGREQPQHF
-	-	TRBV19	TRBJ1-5	TGTGCCAGTACTCCGGACAGAACCGTCCAGCCCCAGCATTTT	CASTPDRTVQPQHF
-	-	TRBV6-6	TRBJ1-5	TGTGCCAGCAGTCCTATTAACCAGCCCCAGCATTTT	CASSPINQPQHF
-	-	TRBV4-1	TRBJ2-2	TGCGCCAGCAGCCAAGTAGATTTCGGGACAGGGGAGCTGTTTTTT	CASSQVDFGTGELFF
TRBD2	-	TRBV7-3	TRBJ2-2	TGTGCCAGCAGCTTAAGGGGACTAGCGGGAAGTACCGGGGAGCTGTTTTTT	CASSLRGLAGSTGELFF
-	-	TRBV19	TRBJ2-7	TGTGCCAGTAGTAAACGGGACACATCCTACGAGCAGTACTTC	CASSKRDTSYEQYF
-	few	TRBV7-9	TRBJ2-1	TGTGCCAGCAGCTTCGTTGCGATTGAGCAGTTCTTC	CASSFVAIEQFF
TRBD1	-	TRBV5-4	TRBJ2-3	TGTGCCAGCAGCTTGGGTGGCAGGGGGCGCGTAGATACGCAGTATTTT	CASSLGGRGRVDTQYF
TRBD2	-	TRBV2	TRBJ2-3	TGTGCCAGCAGTGGTCGAGCGGGAGTAACAGATACGCAGTATTTT	CASSGRAGVTDTQYF
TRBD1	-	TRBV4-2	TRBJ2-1	TGTGCCAGCAGTCCGGGACAGCTTCCCTCGGGTGAGCAGTTCTTC	CASSPGQLPSGEQFF
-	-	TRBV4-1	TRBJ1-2	TGCGCCAGCAGCCCCTATGGGGGGGCAGAGGAAAATGGTTATGGCTACACCTTC	CASSPYGGAEENGYGYTF
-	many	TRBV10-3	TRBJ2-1	TGTGCCATCAGTGAGTCGAGCACAGGTCCTCTGATGGAGTTCTTC	CAISESSTGPLMEFF
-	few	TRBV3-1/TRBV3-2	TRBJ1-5	TGTGCCAGCAGCCAAGAGCCAAATCTCAGGGAGGGTCAGCCCCAGCATTTT	CASSQEPNLREGQPQHF
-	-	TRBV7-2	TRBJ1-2	TGTGCCAGCAGCTTAGGGGCAGCTGAGGGCTACACCTTC	CASSLGAAEGYTF
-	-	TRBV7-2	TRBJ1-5	TGTGCCAGCAGCTTATCCATCCAGGGCCAGCCCCAGCATTTT	CASSLSIQGQPQHF
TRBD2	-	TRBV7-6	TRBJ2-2	TGTGCCAGCAGCTTGACTAGCGGGAAGGGCACCGGGGAGCTGTTTTTT	CASSLTSGKGTGELFF
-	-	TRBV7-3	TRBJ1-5	TGTGCCAGCAGCCCGGGGAGGGATCAGCCCCAGCATTTT	CASSPGRDQPQHF
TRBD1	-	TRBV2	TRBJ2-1	TGTGCCAGCAGGACGGACAGGGGGCATGAGCAGTTCTTC	CASRTDRGHEQFF
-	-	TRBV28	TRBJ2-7	TGTGCCAGCAGTTTGGGACACTACTACGAGCAGTACTTC	CASSLGHYYEQYF